This passage covers 28 T cell receptor beta chains from one sample sequenced in a study of T cells in localized non-small cell lung cancer. The assay was immunoSEQ multiplex PCR, and TCRdb's table has in-frame clones only and misses some. The table includes under 9,000 clones, approximately 87% detected once. The material was peripheral blood, obtained before any cancer treatment. These receptors were obtained from a male donor at least 60 years old with stage III lung adenocarcinoma.

The chain uses TRBV7-2 and TRBJ2-1; D is perhaps TRBD1 (6 bases). Germline V gene lookup returns CDR1 SGHTA and CDR2 FQGNSA. V was shortened by 4 bases and J by 4 bases, with 11 bases between the two germline ends. The CDR3 is made up of 14 amino acids. The CDR3 is CASSSGVRYNEQFF. CDR3 nucleotide sequence: TGTGCCAGCAGCTCAGGGGTCCGTTACAATGAGCAGTTCTTC. Full variable domain (missing parts from reference TRBV7-2 and TRBJ2-1): GAGVSQSPSNKVTEKGKDVELRCDPISGHTALYWYRQSLGQGLEFLIYFQGNSAPDKSGLPSDRFSAERTGGSVSTLTIQRTQQEDSAVYLCASSSGVRYNEQFFGPGTRLTVL.

This clone has only one observation. The chain employs TRBV18 and TRBJ1-1, with D maybe TRBD1 (5 bases). The CDR3 length is 16 residues. CDR1 is KGHSH, CDR2 LQKENI, per germline. Trimming cost V 6 bases and J 1 base, with 18 bases left between them. The CDR3 loop is CASSFGGGGSNTEAFF. The CDR3 DNA reads TGTGCCAGCTCGTTCGGGGGGGGTGGTTCGAACACTGAAGCTTTCTTT.

The gene calls are TRBV30 and TRBJ2-2, with 9 positions matching TRBD1. Losses at the gene ends were 0 bases for V and 5 bases for J; bases not matched to a gene: 1. Germline V CDR1 and CDR2: GTSNPN, SVGIG (reference sequence). CDR3 length equals 14 residues. CDR3 nucleotide sequence: TGTGCCTGGAGTGTTGGACAGGGGACCGGGGAGCTGTTTTTT. Encoded protein: CAWSVGQGTGELFF.

The chain carries TRBV5-1 and TRBJ2-7; the D is unclear. There are 12 residues in the CDR3. CDR1 is SGHRS and CDR2 is YFSETQ in the germline V gene. Trimming took off 4 bases at V and 6 bases at J, with 11 bases between the two ends. CDR3 nucleotide sequence: TGCGCCAGCAGCGCGGTGGGTGGCGAGCAGTACTTC. It encodes CASSAVGGEQYF.

The chain uses TRBV5-6 and TRBJ2-3; D remains unclear. This CDR3 has 15 amino acids. Trimming removed 0 bases from V and 0 bases from J, with 8 bases in between. Germline assignment: CDR1 SGHDT and CDR2 YYEEEE. CDR3 amino acids: CASSLDQSSTDTQYF. The CDR3 DNA follows: TGTGCCAGCAGCTTGGATCAGTCTAGCACAGATACGCAGTATTTT.

This chain uses TRBV7-8 with TRBJ2-5; D might be TRBD2 (6 bases). Looked up from germline, CDR1 is SGHVS and CDR2 is FQNEAQ. Deletions cut 5 bases from V and 7 bases from J, with 20 bases between. CDR3 length: 15 residues. In DNA, the CDR3 is TGTGCCAGCAGCCCCTCGGCCGGGGCGGGGAGGACCCAGTACTTC. Amino acids: CASSPSAGAGRTQYF.

This clone showed up just once. This chain joins TRBV15 and TRBJ2-4; unclear D gene. The germline V gene has CDR1 LNHNV and CDR2 YYDKDF (reference sequence). The CDR3 is made up of 15 amino acids. V lost 1 base and J 0 bases, leaving 7 bases between the germline ends. This CDR3 reads CATSRGTLAKNIQYF. The CDR3 nucleotides are TGTGCCACCAGCAGAGGCACCTTAGCCAAAAACATTCAGTACTTC. The full variable domain, with the rest looked up from reference TRBV15 and TRBJ2-4, is DAMVIQNPRYQVTQFGKPVTLSCSQTLNHNVMYWYQQKSSQAPKLLFHYYDKDFNNEADTPDNFQSRRPNTSFCFLDIRSPGLGDTAMYLCATSRGTLAKNIQYFGAGTRLSVL.

V and J are TRBV5-6 and TRBJ1-2, with D tentatively TRBD1 (6 bases). V was clipped by 4 bases and J by 5 bases, with 12 bases between them. The germline CDR1 and CDR2 sequences are SGHDT and YYEEEE. CDR3 length: 13 residues. The CDR3 bases are TGTGCCAGCAGCCTCGGGACAACTTATGGCTACACCTTC. It encodes CASSLGTTYGYTF.

This clone is a singleton in its sample. The chain joins TRBV30 to TRBJ2-5, with D perhaps matching TRBD1 (6 bases). Looked up from germline, CDR1 is GTSNPN and CDR2 is SVGIG (reference sequence). This CDR3 comprises 15 residues. The V and J ends lost 3 bases and 2 bases respectively, with 16 bases between them. Here the CDR3 reads CAWSPGARGQETQYF. The CDR3 DNA is TGTGCCTGGAGCCCAGGGGCTCGGGGACAAGAGACCCAGTACTTC. The full variable domain, rest sourced from reference TRBV30 and TRBJ2-5, is SQTIHQWPATLVQPVGSPLSLECTVEGTSNPNLYWYRQAAGRGLQLLFYSVGIGQISSEVPQNLSASRPQDRQFILSSKKLLLSDSGFYLCAWSPGARGQETQYFGPGTRLLVL.

In this sample, this clone turned up a few times. One end of the junction varies from germline; a read error may be responsible. The CDR3 DNA reads as TGTGCCACTGGAACTACTCTTGCCCCGGAGAACTTC. Translating it yields CATGTTLAPENF. The chain is built from TRBV27 and TRBJ2-7; D is unclear. The CDR3 loop spans 12 amino acids. CDR1 is MNHEY and CDR2 is SMNVEV in the germline V gene (reference sequence).

This chain uses TRBV29-1 with TRBJ2-7; D remains ambiguous. CDR3 size: 12 residues. The ends were cut back, 6 bases at V and 5 bases at J, with 14 bases in the middle. The germline V gene encodes CDR1 SQVTM and CDR2 ANQGSEA. The CDR3: CSVAAIRDEQYF. CDR3 coding DNA: TGCAGCGTCGCAGCCATTCGCGACGAGCAGTACTTC.

The V gene is TRBV9, the J gene TRBJ2-2; D may be TRBD1 (5 bases). This CDR3 contains 14 residues. Germline V gene data show CDR1 as SGDLS and CDR2 as YYNGEE. V lost 3 bases, J lost 3 bases, and 9 bases lay in between. The CDR3 loop reads CASSATGYTGELFF. In DNA, the CDR3 is TGTGCCAGCAGCGCCACAGGATACACCGGGGAGCTGTTTTTT.

A word on this clone: At one end, the junction sequence differs from germline, possibly due to a read error. This chain links TRBV29-1 with TRBJ2-5, with D possibly being TRBD1 (6 bases). Germline V gene lookup returns CDR1 SQVTM and CDR2 ANQGSEA. The CDR3 loop spans 14 amino acids. CDR3 protein: CSAEGQSRRGTQYF. CDR3 coding DNA: TGCAGCGCTGAAGGACAGTCCCGTCGTGGGACCCAGTACTTC.

This chain links TRBV28 with TRBJ1-4, with a weak D call TRBD1 (6 bases). There are 17 residues in the CDR3. The germline V gene encodes CDR1 MDHEN and CDR2 SYDVKM. V was clipped by 5 bases and J by 0 bases, with 16 bases between them. CDR3 amino acids: CASSLWTATTTNEKLFF. The CDR3 DNA reads as TGTGCCAGCAGTCTTTGGACAGCTACTACAACTAATGAAAAACTGTTTTTT.

The chain is built from TRBV2 and TRBJ1-1; D is perhaps TRBD1 (5 bases). This CDR3 region has 13 residues. Germline CDR1 reads SNHLY; CDR2 reads FYNNEI. V shed 6 bases and J shed 2 bases, with 10 bases lying between them. The CDR3 bases are TGTGCCAGCAGAGACAGACACAACACTGAAGCTTTCTTT. Translation gives CASRDRHNTEAFF.

This clone was detected only once. The chain is built from TRBV2 and TRBJ2-2; the match to TRBD1 covers 8 bases. This CDR3 is built from 13 residues. V trimming: 6 bases; J trimming: 6 bases; junction bases outside the gene matches: 3. Germline V CDR1 and CDR2: SNHLY, FYNNEI. This CDR3 is CASRQQGAGELFF. The CDR3 DNA reads as TGTGCCAGCAGACAACAGGGGGCCGGGGAGCTGTTTTTT.

The J gene is TRBJ2-5, the V gene TRBV27; 10 bases align to TRBD2. Germline assignment: CDR1 MNHEY and CDR2 SMNVEV (reference sequence). The V and J ends lost 6 bases and 5 bases, in that order; junction bases with no gene match: 9. The length of the CDR3 is 15 residues. The CDR3 nucleotides read TGTGCCAGCAGGATTCCTAGCGGGAGCTGGGAGACCCAGTACTTC. It encodes CASRIPSGSWETQYF.

The chain combines TRBV19 with TRBJ2-2; D is ambiguous. The germline gives CDR1 LNHDA, CDR2 SQIVND (reference sequence). There are 12 residues in the CDR3. The ends were cut back, 5 bases at V and 0 bases at J, with 1 base in the middle. The CDR3: CASSPNTGELFF. CDR3 nucleotide sequence: TGTGCCAGTAGTCCGAACACCGGGGAGCTGTTTTTT.

Remarks on this clone: This likely comes from a read error, as the CDR3 has no conserved phenylalanine or tryptophan at its end. The V and J genes are TRBV5-4 and TRBJ2-7; no clear D. The CDR3 extends over 15 amino acids. Germline V gives CDR1 SGHNT, CDR2 YYREEE (reference sequence). Trimming took off 3 bases at V and 2 bases at J, with 15 bases between the two ends. The CDR3 reads CASSSPSAMAYEQYL. The CDR3 DNA reads TGTGCCAGCAGCTCTCCATCGGCGATGGCCTACGAGCAGTACCTC.

The rearrangement joins TRBV6-1 to TRBJ2-4, with unresolved D. In germline, CDR1 is MNHNS, CDR2 SASEGT. The CDR3 extends over 11 amino acids. Between the trimmed V and J ends, which lost 7 bases and 1 base, there was a span of 2 bases. CDR3 coding DNA: TGTGCCAGCAATGCCAAAAACATTCAGTACTTC. Translated: CASNAKNIQYF.

The rearrangement uses TRBV19 and TRBJ1-5; tentatively, D is TRBD1 (6 bases). The V end lost 2 bases, the J end lost 4 bases, and 15 bases lay between the germline ends. Germline V gene sequence: CDR1 LNHDA, CDR2 SQIVND (reference sequence). This CDR3 is built from 16 residues. As DNA, the CDR3 is TGTGCCAGTAGTATAATCCGGACAGCGTTAAATCAGCCCCAGCATTTT. Translation gives CASSIIRTALNQPQHF.

The CDR3: CAWRPGTGGNEQFF. The DNA for the CDR3 is TGTGCCTGGAGGCCCGGGACAGGGGGCAATGAGCAGTTCTTC. This rearrangement joins TRBV30 to TRBJ2-1; 11 bases are shared with TRBD1. Germline trimming cut 3 bases from V and 6 bases from J; bases unmatched to any gene: 4. The CDR3 length is 14 residues. From germline, CDR1 is GTSNPN and CDR2 SVGIG (reference sequence).

The chain employs TRBV30 and TRBJ1-1; TRBD1 aligns across 12 bases. The CDR3 contains 15 residues. Trimming cost V 8 bases and J 4 bases; bases outside gene matches: 11. Germline V gene sequence: CDR1 GTSNPN, CDR2 SVGIG (reference sequence). This CDR3 is CAQSGTGGFITEAFF. For the CDR3, the DNA is TGTGCCCAGTCGGGGACAGGGGGCTTTATCACTGAAGCTTTCTTT.

The chain employs TRBV9 and TRBJ1-2; TRBD1 might be the D (5 bases). Trimming left V 2 bases short and J 12 bases short, with 17 bases between. The germline CDR1 and CDR2 sequences are SGDLS and YYNGEE. The CDR3 spans 13 residues. The CDR3 nucleotides read TGTGCCAGCAGCGTCCAGAGGGTATGGGGGAACACCTTC. Translation: CASSVQRVWGNTF.

The V and J genes are TRBV7-5 and TRBJ2-2; the listed D gene, TRBD1, was not tested against the DNA. TRBV7-5 is a known pseudogene. The CDR3 spans 17 residues. The CDR3 sequence is CARSPIGGEGDTGELFF. As DNA, the CDR3 is TGTGCCAGAAGCCCAATAGGCGGTGAGGGGGACACCGGGGAGCTGTTTTTT.

The chain is built from TRBV2 and TRBJ2-7; TRBD1 matches at 7 bases. This CDR3 comprises 13 residues. CDR1 and CDR2 from the germline V gene are SNHLY and FYNNEI. With 6 bases clipped from V and 2 bases from J, the junction kept 4 bases outside the gene matches. The CDR3 is CASSLDRPYEQYF. CDR3 DNA sequence: TGTGCCAGCAGCTTGGACAGGCCCTACGAGCAGTACTTC.

The CDR3 DNA reads TGCGCCAGCAGTGAGGCAGGGCTTCTCCAAGAGACCCAGTACTTC. It is translated as CASSEAGLLQETQYF. The chain recombines TRBV10-1 with TRBJ2-5, with a possible D match to TRBD1 (5 bases). The CDR3 sequence is 15 residues long. Germline CDR1 and CDR2: WNHNN and SYGVQD (reference sequence). With 2 bases removed from V and 1 base from J, the gap between germline ends came to 11 bases.

V gene TRBV5-1 combines with J gene TRBJ1-6; no clear D. The CDR3 length is 15 residues. The V end lost 0 bases, the J end lost 6 bases, and 10 bases lay between the germline ends. The germline V gene encodes CDR1 SGHRS and CDR2 YFSETQ. The CDR3 is CASSLDTQVNSPLHF. DNA of the CDR3: TGCGCCAGCAGCTTGGATACCCAGGTTAATTCACCCCTCCACTTT.